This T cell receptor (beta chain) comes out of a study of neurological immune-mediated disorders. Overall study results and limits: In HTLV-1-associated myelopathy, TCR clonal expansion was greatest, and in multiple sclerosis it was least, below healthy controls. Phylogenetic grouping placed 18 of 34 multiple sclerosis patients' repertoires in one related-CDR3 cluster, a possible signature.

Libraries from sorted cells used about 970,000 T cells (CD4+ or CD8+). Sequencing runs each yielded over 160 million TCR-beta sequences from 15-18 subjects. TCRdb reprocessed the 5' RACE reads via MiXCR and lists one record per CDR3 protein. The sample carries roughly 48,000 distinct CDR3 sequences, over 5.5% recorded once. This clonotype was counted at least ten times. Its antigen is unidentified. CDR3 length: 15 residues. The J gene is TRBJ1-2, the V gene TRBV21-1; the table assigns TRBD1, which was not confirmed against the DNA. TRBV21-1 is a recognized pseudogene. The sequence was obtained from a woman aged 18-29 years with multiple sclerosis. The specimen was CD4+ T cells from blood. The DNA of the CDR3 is TGTGCCAGCAGTCCCAAAGGGGGCACCCACTATGGCTACACCTTC. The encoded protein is CASSPKGGTHYGYTF.